This T cell receptor beta chain stems from a study of sequential checkpoint blockade in melanoma. The CDR3 totals 14 residues. Germline V gene data show CDR1 as LNHDA and CDR2 as SQIVND (reference sequence). V was shortened by 6 bases and J by 3 bases, with 14 bases between the two germline ends. Indicated treatment: randomized to nivolumab then ipilimumab (arm A) or the reverse (arm B). TCRdb's copy holds only in-frame clones and misses some; the assay was immunoSEQ multiplex PCR. The repertoire holds around 4,000 clones, roughly a fifth seen once, with around 26% in the top ten. The rearrangement joins TRBV19 to TRBJ1-2; no clear D. This specimen consisted of tumor tissue (inferred from file names), obtained from a patient given nivolumab and ipilimumab in sequence. This clonotype was sampled from a human donor with melanoma. CDR3 nucleotide sequence: TGTGCCAGTAGCCCGGGAATACGGGACTATGGCTACACCTTC. It is translated as CASSPGIRDYGYTF. Drawing the rest from reference TRBV19 and TRBJ1-2, the complete variable domain is DGGITQSPKYLFRKEGQNVTLSCEQNLNHDAMYWYRQDPGQGLRLIYYSQIVNDFQKGDIAEGYSVSREKKESFPLTVTSAQKNPTAFYLCASSPGIRDYGYTFGSGTRLTVV.